This T cell receptor beta chain originates from a study of identical twins. Findings and caveats of the study: Fewer insertions marked abundant cord blood beta clonotypes; young adult naive trended weakly, memory not at all.

This clonotype was observed a handful of times. The antigen is unknown. TCRdb passed the 5' RACE reads through MiXCR, listing each CDR3 protein once. The data contain roughly 290,000 distinct CDR3 sequences, roughly 10% of them singletons. Germline lookup yields CDR1 SGDLS and CDR2 YYNGEE. V was pared by 0 bases and J by 3 bases, with 10 bases between. The CDR3 loop spans 14 amino acids. This sample also appeared in a second study, on yellow fever vaccine responses in identical twins.

Material for sequencing was CD8+ T cells sorted from blood. This sequence originates from a young woman in good health. This sequence joins TRBV9 and TRBJ2-7, with D tentatively TRBD1 or TRBD2 (5 bases each). In DNA, the CDR3 is TGTGCCAGCAGCGTAGATGGGGGATTCTACGAGCAGTACTTC. This gives the protein CASSVDGGFYEQYF.